Listed below are T cell receptor beta chains from one sample, sequenced in a study of T cells in Graves' hyperthyroidism and ophthalmopathy. TCRdb used MiXCR to reprocess the multiplex PCR reads, holding one entry per CDR3 protein. This sample has 130,000 or so distinct CDR3 sequences; less than 25% occur once, and the top ten carry around two thirds. The sample comprised blood. These receptor sequences come from a woman in her forties or fifties with Graves' hyperthyroidism that later progressed to Graves' ophthalmopathy. Both conserved end residues are part of each CDR3. D genes are given only for firm matches. Rows give clone size only sometimes, using once, few, many, or a class for an expanded clone.

d_gene: -; j_gene: TRBJ2-7; len: 13; abundance: many; v_gene: TRBV28; CDR3aa: CASSLSFPYEQYF; CDR3nt: TGTGCCAGCAGTTTGAGTTTCCCCTACGAGCAGTACTTC
d_gene: -; j_gene: TRBJ1-2; len: 15; abundance: many; v_gene: TRBV15; CDR3aa: CATSRDGFGGQGYTF; CDR3nt: TGTGCCACCAGCAGAGATGGTTTCGGGGGGCAAGGCTACACCTTC
d_gene: -; j_gene: TRBJ1-5; len: 16; abundance: once; v_gene: TRBV10-3; CDR3aa: CAISESISSSNQPQHF; CDR3nt: TGTGCCATCAGTGAGTCGATCAGCAGTAGTAATCAGCCCCAGCATTTT
d_gene: -; j_gene: TRBJ2-1; len: 13; abundance: -; v_gene: TRBV3-1; CDR3aa: CASSPSQDSGQFF; CDR3nt: TGTGCCAGCAGCCCAAGTCAGGACAGCGGGCAGTTCTTC
d_gene: -; j_gene: TRBJ2-5; len: 14; abundance: many; v_gene: TRBV7-9; CDR3aa: CASSLGSGRETQYF; CDR3nt: TGTGCCAGCAGCTTAGGGTCAGGGCGAGAGACCCAGTACTTC
d_gene: -; j_gene: TRBJ2-3; len: 13; abundance: -; v_gene: TRBV4-2; CDR3aa: CASSQEGGDTQYF; CDR3nt: TGTGCCAGCAGCCAAGAAGGAGGAGATACGCAGTATTTT
d_gene: -; j_gene: TRBJ1-1; len: 14; abundance: many; v_gene: TRBV2; CDR3aa: CASSGGVMNTEAFF; CDR3nt: TGTGCCAGCAGTGGGGGAGTGATGAACACTGAAGCTTTCTTT
d_gene: -; j_gene: TRBJ2-5; len: 11; abundance: -; v_gene: TRBV25-1; CDR3aa: CASTFKETQYF; CDR3nt: TGTGCCAGCACCTTCAAAGAGACCCAGTACTTC
d_gene: TRBD1; j_gene: TRBJ1-5; len: 15; abundance: many; v_gene: TRBV7-8; CDR3aa: CASSFYRGRDQPQHF; CDR3nt: TGTGCCAGCAGCTTTTACAGGGGGCGGGATCAGCCCCAGCATTTT
d_gene: TRBD1; j_gene: TRBJ2-1; len: 14; abundance: many; v_gene: TRBV7-9; CDR3aa: CASSFTGTANEQFF; CDR3nt: TGTGCCAGCAGCTTCACCGGGACAGCCAATGAGCAGTTCTTC
d_gene: -; j_gene: TRBJ2-1; len: 14; abundance: many; v_gene: TRBV5-1; CDR3aa: CASEYGGSVNEQFF; CDR3nt: TGCGCCAGCGAGTATGGGGGGTCAGTCAATGAGCAGTTCTTC
d_gene: -; j_gene: TRBJ1-1; len: 13; abundance: many; v_gene: TRBV12-3/TRBV12-4; CDR3aa: CASTRRQGLGAFF; CDR3nt: TGTGCCAGCACCCGTAGGCAGGGCCTTGGAGCTTTCTTT
d_gene: -; j_gene: TRBJ2-6; len: 18; abundance: -; v_gene: TRBV28; CDR3aa: CASSRNRVQNSGANVLTF; CDR3nt: TGTGCCAGCAGTAGGAACAGGGTCCAAAACTCTGGGGCCAACGTCCTGACTTTC
d_gene: -; j_gene: TRBJ2-1; len: 13; abundance: few; v_gene: TRBV7-3; CDR3aa: CASSFRLGGEQFF; CDR3nt: TGTGCCAGCAGCTTCCGCCTAGGAGGTGAGCAGTTCTTC
d_gene: -; j_gene: TRBJ1-4; len: 17; abundance: few; v_gene: TRBV2; CDR3aa: CASSVRRRVAHSEKLFF; CDR3nt: TGTGCCAGCAGTGTTCGACGGAGGGTGGCGCATAGTGAAAAACTGTTTTTT
d_gene: -; j_gene: TRBJ2-5; len: 14; abundance: few; v_gene: TRBV11-1; CDR3aa: CASSSRRGLETQYF; CDR3nt: TGTGCCAGCAGCAGCCGACGAGGATTAGAGACCCAGTACTTC
d_gene: TRBD2; j_gene: TRBJ2-1; len: 19; abundance: many; v_gene: TRBV3-1; CDR3aa: CASSPREGNGLAGGNEQFF; CDR3nt: TGTGCCAGCAGCCCCAGAGAGGGGAATGGACTAGCGGGAGGCAATGAGCAGTTCTTC
d_gene: TRBD1; j_gene: TRBJ1-2; len: 13; abundance: -; v_gene: TRBV15; CDR3aa: CATSKDRVYGYTF; CDR3nt: TGTGCCACCAGCAAAGACAGGGTGTATGGCTACACCTTC
d_gene: -; j_gene: TRBJ2-5; len: 15; abundance: few; v_gene: TRBV6-1; CDR3aa: CASRPQTSSGKTQYF; CDR3nt: TGTGCCAGCCGCCCGCAAACTAGCTCGGGGAAGACCCAGTACTTC
d_gene: TRBD2; j_gene: TRBJ2-3; len: 17; abundance: -; v_gene: TRBV5-1; CDR3aa: CASSDGTSGRAGDTQYF; CDR3nt: TGCGCCAGCAGCGACGGGACTAGCGGGAGGGCCGGAGATACGCAGTATTTT
d_gene: TRBD2; j_gene: TRBJ2-1; len: 15; abundance: -; v_gene: TRBV5-1; CDR3aa: CASSFTSGGANEQFF; CDR3nt: TGCGCCAGCAGCTTTACTAGCGGGGGAGCCAATGAGCAGTTCTTC
d_gene: TRBD2; j_gene: TRBJ2-7; len: 15; abundance: many; v_gene: TRBV7-3; CDR3aa: CASSPGTSGSDEQYF; CDR3nt: TGTGCCAGCAGCCCCGGGACTAGCGGGAGCGACGAGCAGTACTTC
d_gene: TRBD1; j_gene: TRBJ2-5; len: 14; abundance: few; v_gene: TRBV6-1; CDR3aa: CASGTGGAWETQYF; CDR3nt: TGTGCCAGCGGGACAGGGGGCGCCTGGGAGACCCAGTACTTC
d_gene: -; j_gene: TRBJ2-7; len: 14; abundance: once; v_gene: TRBV20-1; CDR3aa: CSASFPPAVYEQYF; CDR3nt: TGCAGTGCTAGCTTCCCCCCGGCCGTTTACGAGCAGTACTTC
d_gene: TRBD2; j_gene: TRBJ2-3; len: 15; abundance: many; v_gene: TRBV20-1; CDR3aa: CSAPRLAGQTDTQYF; CDR3nt: TGCAGTGCTCCCCGCCTAGCGGGCCAGACAGATACGCAGTATTTT
d_gene: -; j_gene: TRBJ2-2; len: 14; abundance: many; v_gene: TRBV19; CDR3aa: CASSIRTNTGELFF; CDR3nt: TGTGCCAGTAGTATTCGGACGAACACCGGGGAGCTGTTTTTT
d_gene: -; j_gene: TRBJ2-1; len: 12; abundance: many; v_gene: TRBV4-2; CDR3aa: CASSRTGDEQFF; CDR3nt: TGTGCCAGCAGCCGGACGGGCGATGAGCAGTTCTTC
d_gene: -; j_gene: TRBJ2-1; len: 14; abundance: many; v_gene: TRBV2; CDR3aa: CASSGWGATNEQFF; CDR3nt: TGTGCCAGCAGTGGGTGGGGGGCTACGAATGAGCAGTTCTTC
d_gene: TRBD2; j_gene: TRBJ2-5; len: 18; abundance: -; v_gene: TRBV28; CDR3aa: CASTGPGTSGKYQETQYF; CDR3nt: TGTGCCAGCACCGGACCGGGGACTAGCGGGAAGTACCAAGAGACCCAGTACTTC
d_gene: -; j_gene: TRBJ1-2; len: 16; abundance: once; v_gene: TRBV28; CDR3aa: CASSLGGIGSIHGYTF; CDR3nt: TGTGCCAGCAGTTTAGGGGGTATAGGGTCCATTCATGGCTACACCTTC
d_gene: TRBD1; j_gene: TRBJ2-7; len: 14; abundance: -; v_gene: TRBV18; CDR3aa: CASSAGRGYHEQYF; CDR3nt: TGTGCCAGCTCTGCGGGCAGGGGGTACCACGAGCAGTACTTC
d_gene: TRBD2; j_gene: TRBJ2-7; len: 17; abundance: many; v_gene: TRBV28; CDR3aa: CASSHKLAGLASDEQYF; CDR3nt: TGTGCCAGCAGCCACAAACTAGCGGGCCTTGCCTCCGACGAGCAGTACTTC
d_gene: TRBD1; j_gene: TRBJ1-2; len: 12; abundance: few; v_gene: TRBV29-1; CDR3aa: CSVGTGAYGYTF; CDR3nt: TGCAGCGTCGGGACAGGAGCCTATGGCTACACCTTC
d_gene: TRBD2; j_gene: TRBJ2-7; len: 14; abundance: many; v_gene: TRBV5-1; CDR3aa: CASSVVAGPYEQYF; CDR3nt: TGCGCCAGCAGCGTGGTAGCGGGACCCTACGAGCAGTACTTC
d_gene: -; j_gene: TRBJ2-7; len: 12; abundance: many; v_gene: TRBV28; CDR3aa: CASRSVVREQYF; CDR3nt: TGTGCCAGCAGGTCTGTGGTCCGCGAGCAGTACTTC
d_gene: -; j_gene: TRBJ2-7; len: 13; abundance: many; v_gene: TRBV20-1; CDR3aa: CSARGLDSYEQYF; CDR3nt: TGCAGTGCTAGAGGACTAGACTCCTACGAGCAGTACTTC
d_gene: TRBD2; j_gene: TRBJ2-1; len: 14; abundance: many; v_gene: TRBV30; CDR3aa: CAWNSGRSYNEQFF; CDR3nt: TGTGCCTGGAATAGCGGGAGAAGCTACAATGAGCAGTTCTTC
d_gene: -; j_gene: TRBJ1-1; len: 13; abundance: many; v_gene: TRBV11-3; CDR3aa: CASSLGIGFQAFF; CDR3nt: TGTGCCAGCAGCTTAGGAATAGGTTTTCAAGCTTTCTTT
d_gene: -; j_gene: TRBJ1-2; len: 13; abundance: few; v_gene: TRBV6-6; CDR3aa: CASSYGSGYGYTF; CDR3nt: TGTGCCAGCAGTTACGGGTCAGGCTATGGCTACACCTTC
d_gene: -; j_gene: TRBJ1-5; len: 15; abundance: many; v_gene: TRBV19; CDR3aa: CASSRDTSGNQPQHF; CDR3nt: TGTGCCAGTAGTAGGGACACTTCAGGCAATCAGCCCCAGCATTTT
d_gene: -; j_gene: TRBJ2-3; len: 12; abundance: few; v_gene: TRBV5-1; CDR3aa: CASRRDSDTQYF; CDR3nt: TGCGCCAGCAGGCGGGACTCAGATACGCAGTATTTT
d_gene: TRBD1; j_gene: TRBJ1-4; len: 16; abundance: -; v_gene: TRBV2; CDR3aa: CASSGTGGNGGEKLFF; CDR3nt: TGTGCCAGCAGCGGGACAGGGGGCAATGGCGGTGAAAAACTGTTTTTT
d_gene: TRBD1; j_gene: TRBJ2-2; len: 16; abundance: many; v_gene: TRBV30; CDR3aa: CAWSWDRASNTGELFF; CDR3nt: TGTGCCTGGAGTTGGGACAGGGCCTCGAACACCGGGGAGCTGTTTTTT
d_gene: -; j_gene: TRBJ1-5; len: 14; abundance: many; v_gene: TRBV12-3/TRBV12-4; CDR3aa: CASSLSGRGQPQHF; CDR3nt: TGTGCCAGCAGTTTATCAGGGAGGGGTCAGCCCCAGCATTTT
d_gene: -; j_gene: TRBJ1-2; len: 11; abundance: -; v_gene: TRBV28; CDR3aa: CASSQGFGYTF; CDR3nt: TGTGCCAGCAGCCAGGGTTTCGGCTACACCTTC
d_gene: -; j_gene: TRBJ1-3; len: 13; abundance: -; v_gene: TRBV10-3; CDR3aa: CAISESSGQPGYF; CDR3nt: TGTGCCATCAGTGAGTCGTCGGGACAACCGGGATATTTT
d_gene: -; j_gene: TRBJ1-2; len: 16; abundance: -; v_gene: TRBV5-6; CDR3aa: CASSGGVVGLNYGYTF; CDR3nt: TGTGCCAGCAGCGGTGGAGTTGTGGGGTTAAACTATGGCTACACCTTC
d_gene: -; j_gene: TRBJ1-1; len: 12; abundance: -; v_gene: TRBV6-1; CDR3aa: CASRGTRIEAFF; CDR3nt: TGTGCCAGCAGGGGGACACGAATTGAAGCTTTCTTT
d_gene: TRBD1; j_gene: TRBJ1-2; len: 15; abundance: many; v_gene: TRBV6-1; CDR3aa: CASSPQGGANYGYTF; CDR3nt: TGTGCCAGCAGTCCACAGGGGGGAGCTAACTATGGCTACACCTTC
d_gene: -; j_gene: TRBJ2-7; len: 13; abundance: many; v_gene: TRBV2; CDR3aa: CASVEDRGGEQYF; CDR3nt: TGTGCCAGCGTCGAGGATAGGGGAGGCGAGCAGTACTTC
d_gene: -; j_gene: TRBJ1-2; len: 15; abundance: -; v_gene: TRBV6-5; CDR3aa: CASSYGADYYYGYAF; CDR3nt: TGTGCCAGCAGTTACGGCGCGGATTACTATTACGGCTACGCCTTC